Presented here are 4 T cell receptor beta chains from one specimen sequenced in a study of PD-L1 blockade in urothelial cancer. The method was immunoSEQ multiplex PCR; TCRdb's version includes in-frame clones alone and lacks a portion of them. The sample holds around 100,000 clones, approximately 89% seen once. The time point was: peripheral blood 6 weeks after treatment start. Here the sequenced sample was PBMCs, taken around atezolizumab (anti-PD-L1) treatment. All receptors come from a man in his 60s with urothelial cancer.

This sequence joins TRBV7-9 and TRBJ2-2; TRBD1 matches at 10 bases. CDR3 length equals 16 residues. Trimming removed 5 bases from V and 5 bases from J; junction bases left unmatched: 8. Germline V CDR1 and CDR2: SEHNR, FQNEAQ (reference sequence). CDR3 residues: CASSGGQGILTGELFF. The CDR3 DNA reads TGTGCCAGCAGCGGGGGACAGGGGATATTAACCGGGGAGCTGTTTTTT.

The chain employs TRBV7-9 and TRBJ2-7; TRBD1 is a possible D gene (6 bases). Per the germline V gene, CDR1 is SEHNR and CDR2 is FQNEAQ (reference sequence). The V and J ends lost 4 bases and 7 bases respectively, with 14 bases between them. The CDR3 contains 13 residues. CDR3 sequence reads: CASSYSGDGEQYF. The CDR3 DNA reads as TGTGCCAGCAGCTACTCAGGGGACGGAGAGCAGTACTTC. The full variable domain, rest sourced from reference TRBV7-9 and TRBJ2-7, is DTGVSQNPRHKITKRGQNVTFRCDPISEHNRLYWYRQTLGQGPEFLTYFQNEAQLEKSRLLSDRFSAERPKGSFSTLEIQRTEQGDSAMYLCASSYSGDGEQYFGPGTRLTVT.

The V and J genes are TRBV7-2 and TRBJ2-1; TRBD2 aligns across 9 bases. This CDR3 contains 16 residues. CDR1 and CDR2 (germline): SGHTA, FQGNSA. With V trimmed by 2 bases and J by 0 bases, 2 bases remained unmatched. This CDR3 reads CASSLLAGSSYNEQFF. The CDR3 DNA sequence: TGTGCCAGCAGCTTACTAGCGGGGAGCTCCTACAATGAGCAGTTCTTC. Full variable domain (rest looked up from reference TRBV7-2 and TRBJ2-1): GAGVSQSPSNKVTEKGKDVELRCDPISGHTALYWYRQSLGQGLEFLIYFQGNSAPDKSGLPSDRFSAERTGGSVSTLTIQRTQQEDSAVYLCASSLLAGSSYNEQFFGPGTRLTVL.

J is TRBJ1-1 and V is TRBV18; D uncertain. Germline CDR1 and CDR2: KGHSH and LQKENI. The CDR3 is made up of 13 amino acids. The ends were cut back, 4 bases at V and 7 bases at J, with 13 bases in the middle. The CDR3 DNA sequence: TGTGCCAGCTCACTGCAGGTCGGTAGTGAAGCTTTCTTT. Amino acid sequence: CASSLQVGSEAFF. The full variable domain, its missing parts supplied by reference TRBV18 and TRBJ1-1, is NAGVMQNPRHLVRRRGQEARLRCSPMKGHSHVYWYRQLPEEGLKFMVYLQKENIIDESGMPKERFSAEFPKEGPSILRIQQVVRGDSAAYFCASSLQVGSEAFFGQGTRLTVV.